The 17 T cell receptor beta chains presented below share a single source sample, sequenced in a study of T cells in localized non-small cell lung cancer. Profiling relied on immunoSEQ multiplex PCR, and the TCRdb table lists in-frame clones only, not all of them. The sample consists of roughly 30,000 clones, over 75% of them appearing once. This material consisted of peripheral blood mononuclear cells, taken before any cancer treatment. The receptors derive from a woman between 35 and 75 years old with stage III lung adenocarcinoma.

J is TRBJ2-2 and V is TRBV11-1; D possibly corresponds to TRBD2 (5 bases). This CDR3 region has 15 residues. The V and J ends lost 3 bases and 7 bases respectively, with 15 bases between them. Germline V gene lookup returns CDR1 SGHAT and CDR2 FQDESV (reference sequence). CDR3 in DNA: TGTGCCAGCAGCTTCCGTGGCGGAGGTGGCGGGGAGCTGTTTTTT. Amino acids: CASSFRGGGGGELFF.

CDR3 nucleotides: TGTGCCAGTAGTATACAGGGGGCAGATGAGCAGTTCTTC. Protein product: CASSIQGADEQFF. The chain uses TRBV19 and TRBJ2-1, with 8 bases fitting TRBD1. Germline CDR1 LNHDA, CDR2 SQIVND (reference sequence). V shed 2 bases, J shed 8 bases, and the junction held 2 bases outside the gene matches. The CDR3 length is 13 residues.

The chain links TRBV29-1 to TRBJ2-3; D remains unclear. The length of the CDR3 is 12 residues. Germline V lookup: CDR1 SQVTM, CDR2 ANQGSEA. V was shortened by 4 bases and J by 6 bases, with 11 bases between the two germline ends. CDR3 amino acids: CSVGRAFDTQYF. CDR3 sequence (DNA): TGCAGCGTTGGGCGAGCTTTTGATACGCAGTATTTT.

J is TRBJ1-1 and V is TRBV7-3; D may be TRBD1 (6 bases). Germline V gene data show CDR1 as SGHTA and CDR2 as FQGTGA. The V and J ends lost 4 bases and 4 bases respectively, with 16 bases between them. CDR3 length: 15 residues. The CDR3 DNA reads TGTGCCAGCAGCTCCGGGGGGGCCCCAGCCACTGAAGCTTTCTTT. Translation: CASSSGGAPATEAFF.

The rearrangement uses TRBV6-5 and TRBJ1-5; D may be TRBD1 (5 bases). The germline V and J ends were trimmed by 7 bases and 6 bases, with 13 bases remaining between them. CDR3 length: 13 amino acids. Per germline, CDR1 MNHEY and CDR2 SVGAGI. CDR3 sequence (DNA): TGTGCCAGCACTCCCGGGGGAGGTCAGCCCCAGCATTTT. Residues: CASTPGGGQPQHF.

The chain is built from TRBV29-1 and TRBJ2-1, with D perhaps TRBD2 (5 bases). The CDR3 totals 11 residues. Germline V gene data show CDR1 as SQVTM and CDR2 as ANQGSEA. Written as DNA, the CDR3 is TGCGCCGGCCGCGGGTCTTATGAGCAGTTCTTC. It yields the protein CAGRGSYEQFF.

The chain employs TRBV19 and TRBJ1-3; D might be TRBD1 (5 bases). The CDR3 extends over 15 amino acids. Trimming stripped 5 bases from V and 0 bases from J, with 11 bases between. Germline loops: CDR1 LNHDA, CDR2 SQIVND (reference sequence). The CDR3 sequence is CASSARANSGNTIYF. The CDR3 DNA sequence: TGTGCCAGTAGTGCCAGGGCCAACTCTGGAAACACCATATATTTT.

Only one count was recorded for this clone. The chain links TRBV6-5 to TRBJ1-6, with 8 bases lining up with TRBD1. Trimming took 7 bases from V and 6 from J; bases not matched to a gene: 8. CDR1 and CDR2 from the germline V gene are MNHEY and SVGAGI. This CDR3 has 15 residues. This chain's CDR3 is CASNGQGGSNSPLHF. CDR3 coding DNA: TGTGCCAGCAACGGACAGGGAGGGAGTAATTCACCCCTCCACTTT.

V and J are TRBV6-1 and TRBJ2-7, with a possible D match to TRBD1 (5 bases). The CDR3 consists of 13 residues. The germline CDR1 and CDR2 sequences are MNHNS and SASEGT. Deletions cut 4 bases from V and 7 bases from J, with 14 bases between. For the CDR3, the DNA is TGTGCCAGCAGTGGGGTCAGGGTGGGGGAGCAGTACTTC. Its protein product is CASSGVRVGEQYF.

This chain uses TRBV5-5 with TRBJ2-7; D perhaps matches TRBD2 (6 bases). The CDR3 covers 15 residues. CDR1 and CDR2 (germline): SGHKS, YYEKEE (reference sequence). The V end was cut by 4 bases, the J end by 0 bases, with 14 bases between. The CDR3, as DNA: TGTGCCAGCAGCCTGTTGGAGGGCAGCTCCTACGAGCAGTACTTC. Protein product: CASSLLEGSSYEQYF.

This clone has a handful of counts. V and J are TRBV29-1 and TRBJ1-4, with D unclear. CDR3 length: 15 amino acids. CDR1 and CDR2 (germline): SQVTM, ANQGSEA. The ends were cut back, 0 bases at V and 1 base at J, with 9 bases in the middle. For the CDR3, the DNA is TGCAGCGTTGAAGATGCCGTGGGAACTAATGAAAAACTGTTTTTT. It encodes CSVEDAVGTNEKLFF.

V usage is TRBV6-1 and J usage is TRBJ2-5, with a possible D match to TRBD2 (6 bases). The end of the DNA fits TRBJ2-7 better, so the J call may be wrong. CDR1 and CDR2 (germline): MNHNS, SASEGT. CDR3 length: 15 residues. This chain's CDR3 is CASSEDNSGSYEQYF. Here the CDR3 DNA reads TGTGCCAGCAGTGAAGATAATAGCGGCTCCTACGAGCAGTACTTC.

The chain has TRBV6-6 and TRBJ1-1; 7 positions agree with TRBD1. Germline CDR1 is MNHNY and CDR2 is SVGAGI (reference sequence). The CDR3 runs to 13 residues. The V segment lost 7 bases and the J segment 11 bases; nucleotides outside the gene matches: 13. The CDR3 is CASIRTGPIGAFF. CDR3 in DNA: TGTGCCAGCATTAGGACAGGCCCGATTGGGGCTTTCTTT.

This clone was seen only once. DNA of the CDR3: TGTGCCAGCAGGCCTGGCGCCACCGGGGAGCTGTTTTTT. Its protein product is CASRPGATGELFF. The chain combines TRBV6-5 with TRBJ2-2; D is unclear. The CDR3 is 13 amino acids. Germline assignment: CDR1 MNHEY and CDR2 SVGAGI. V lost 6 bases and J lost 4, with 9 bases in between.

This clone was detected once. The V call is TRBV5-6, the J call TRBJ2-2; no firm D call. The ends were cut back, 4 bases at V and 6 bases at J, with 10 bases in the middle. CDR1 and CDR2 from the germline V gene are SGHDT and YYEEEE. The CDR3 loop spans 13 amino acids. The DNA of the CDR3 is TGTGCCAGCAGCCCCACAGTGCCCGGGGAGCTGTTTTTT. This codes for CASSPTVPGELFF. Full variable domain (missing parts from reference TRBV5-6 and TRBJ2-2): DAGVTQSPTHLIKTRGQQVTLRCSPKSGHDTVSWYQQALGQGPQFIFQYYEEEERQRGNFPDRFSGHQFPNYSSELNVNALLLGDSALYLCASSPTVPGELFFGEGSRLTVL.

This clone is a singleton in its sample. Germline is not matched at one junction end, which may reflect a read error. CDR3 DNA: TGTGGCAGTCGGGACAGGGCTTCCTACGAGCAGTACTTC. It encodes CGSRDRASYEQYF. This rearrangement joins TRBV19 to TRBJ2-7, with 9 bases that match TRBD1. Per the germline V gene, CDR1 is LNHDA and CDR2 is SQIVND (reference sequence). The CDR3 totals 13 residues.

This chain links TRBV6-1 with TRBJ1-1; TRBD1 matches 7 bases. The CDR3 consists of 14 residues. CDR1 and CDR2 from the germline V gene are MNHNS and SASEGT. After removal of 0 bases from V and 3 bases from J, the junction contained 1 base not matched to a gene. CDR3 amino acids: CASSEAGQDTEAFF. CDR3 bases: TGTGCCAGCAGTGAAGCAGGACAGGACACTGAAGCTTTCTTT.